This is a list of T cell receptor beta chains from one sample in a study of blood T cell repertoires in COVID-19. Here immunoSEQ multiplex PCR was the method, and the copy in TCRdb shows in-frame clones only, minus some. The sample comprises about 26,000 clones, 70% to 90% of which are singletons, and 2.5% to 3.5% rests with the top ten. Source material: peripheral blood. The receptors derive from a human donor in a cohort sampled during active COVID-19. CDR3s include the opening cysteine and the closing phenylalanine or tryptophan. Each record gives: J gene, V gene, clone size, D gene, CDR3 protein, CDR3 DNA. The D gene is left open where the match is weak. The listing skips clone size in some rows; elsewhere it reads once, few, many or a size class.

>TRBJ2-4|TRBV7-9|-|-
CASSLGTGMTKNIQYF
TGTGCCAGCAGCTTAGGAACAGGGATGACCAAAAACATTCAGTACTTC
>TRBJ1-2|TRBV3-1/TRBV3-2|-|TRBD1
CASRDRDRGPGYGYTF
TGTGCCAGCAGGGACCGGGACAGGGGGCCCGGCTATGGCTACACCTTC
>TRBJ2-1|TRBV11-3|-|-
CASSARQVGYEQFF
TGTGCCAGCAGCGCCCGACAGGTAGGATATGAGCAGTTCTTC
>TRBJ1-1|TRBV3-1/TRBV3-2|few|-
CASSQEFGGDAFF
TGTGCCAGCAGCCAAGAATTCGGGGGTGATGCTTTCTTT
>TRBJ1-2|TRBV7-2|-|-
CASSLEWRNYGYTF
TGTGCCAGCAGCTTAGAGTGGCGGAACTATGGCTACACCTTC
>TRBJ1-2|TRBV18|once|-
CASSPSRDTPIYGYTF
TGTGCCAGCTCACCAAGCCGGGACACACCGATCTATGGCTACACCTTC
>TRBJ1-5|TRBV2|-|TRBD1
CASSVLGQGNQPQHF
TGTGCCAGCAGTGTCCTTGGACAGGGCAATCAGCCCCAGCATTTT
>TRBJ1-4|TRBV9|-|-
CASSVGQGPMLGEKLFF
TGTGCCAGCAGCGTAGGGCAGGGGCCGATGCTGGGTGAAAAACTGTTTTTT
>TRBJ2-5|TRBV5-1|-|-
CASSWTTGSQETQYF
TGCGCCAGCAGCTGGACCACGGGGTCCCAAGAGACCCAGTACTTC
>TRBJ1-2|TRBV20-1|-|TRBD1
CSASGPGQGFGYTF
TGCAGTGCTAGTGGACCGGGACAGGGATTTGGCTACACCTTC
>TRBJ2-6|TRBV5-1|-|-
CASSLASGANVLTF
TGCGCCAGCAGCTTAGCCTCTGGGGCCAACGTCCTGACTTTC
>TRBJ1-2|TRBV7-6|-|TRBD1
CASSSNPGQGAVTYGYTF
TGTGCCAGCAGCTCTAACCCGGGACAGGGCGCCGTTACCTATGGCTACACCTTC
>TRBJ1-4|TRBV4-2|-|-
CASSQDHVGAREKLFF
TGTGCCAGCAGCCAAGATCATGTGGGGGCGAGGGAAAAACTGTTTTTT
>TRBJ2-7|TRBV19|-|-
CASSKDRAYEQYF
TGTGCCAGTAGTAAGGACAGAGCCTACGAGCAGTACTTC
>TRBJ2-5|TRBV14|-|-
CASSQETDQETQYF
TGTGCCAGCAGCCAAGAGACAGATCAAGAGACCCAGTACTTC
>TRBJ2-1|TRBV11-2|-|-
CASSLDGLGDEQFF
TGTGCCAGCAGCTTAGATGGCCTCGGAGATGAGCAGTTCTTC
>TRBJ2-7|TRBV3-1/TRBV3-2|-|TRBD1
CASSQMTGGGSEQYF
TGTGCCAGCAGCCAAATGACAGGGGGCGGATCCGAGCAGTACTTC
>TRBJ2-1|TRBV28|-|TRBD1
CASNRGIYNEQFF
TGTGCCAGCAACAGGGGGATTTACAATGAGCAGTTCTTC
>TRBJ1-4|TRBV28|-|-
CASSPPQRDATNEKLFF
TGTGCCAGCAGCCCCCCCCAGAGGGATGCAACTAATGAAAAACTGTTTTTT
>TRBJ2-7|TRBV6-5|-|-
CASSYGRAYEQYF
TGTGCCAGCAGTTACGGGCGGGCCTACGAGCAGTACTTC
>TRBJ2-1|TRBV7-8|-|-
CASSLVASSSNEQFF
TGTGCCAGCAGCTTAGTGGCTAGCTCTTCAAATGAGCAGTTCTTC
>TRBJ2-7|TRBV6-5|-|-
CASSLRENSYEQYF
TGTGCCAGCAGCCTCCGGGAGAACTCCTACGAGCAGTACTTC
>TRBJ1-4|TRBV15|-|-
CATSRVGGAGEKLFF
TGTGCCACCAGCAGAGTTGGGGGGGCTGGTGAAAAACTGTTTTTT
>TRBJ1-6|TRBV15|-|-
CATSRDVRGGSPLHF
TGTGCCACCAGCAGAGATGTAAGGGGTGGTTCACCCCTCCACTTT
>TRBJ1-4|TRBV28|few|TRBD1
CASSPGTGHEKLFF
TGTGCCAGCAGTCCCGGGACAGGACATGAAAAACTGTTTTTT
>TRBJ1-5|TRBV18|-|-
CASSAGHPGEQPQHF
TGTGCCAGCTCAGCCGGACACCCGGGGGAACAGCCCCAGCATTTT
>TRBJ1-1|TRBV10-1|-|-
CASSEGLRKGEAFF
TGCGCCAGCAGTGAGGGACTCCGAAAGGGTGAAGCTTTCTTT